A single sample is the source of the 24 T cell receptor beta chains below, sequenced in a study of T-cell reconstitution after alpha-beta-depleted transplantation in children. Construction of the TCRbeta library involved unique molecular identifiers. MiXCR was run by TCRdb on the PCR reads, yielding one entry per CDR3 protein. The sample shows 450,000 to 600,000 distinct CDR3 sequences, 10% to 15% of them seen only once. This sample comprised PBMCs, mostly from graft donor cells, obtained 360 days after TCRalphabeta/CD19-depleted stem cell transplant. The receptors stem from a male patient aged 10-17 years who had a stem cell transplant for acute myeloid leukemia, so the T cells may come from the graft donor.

The chain combines TRBV20-1 with TRBJ2-6; no firm D call. V shed 3 bases and J shed 0 bases, with 15 bases lying between them. The germline V gene encodes CDR1 DFQATT and CDR2 SNEGSKA (reference sequence). There are 17 residues in the CDR3. CDR3: CSARSGWWGSGANVLTF. The CDR3 DNA reads TGCAGTGCTAGGTCCGGTTGGTGGGGCTCTGGGGCCAACGTCCTGACTTTC.

This clonotype was observed at least ten times. The V and J genes are TRBV29-1 and TRBJ2-3; tentative D call: TRBD2 (7 bases). Trimming cost V 3 bases and J 2 bases, with 12 bases left between them. Germline V gene sequence: CDR1 SQVTM, CDR2 ANQGSEA. CDR3 length: 14 amino acids. CDR3 loop: CSVESGGHTDTQYF. The CDR3 DNA is TGCAGCGTTGAGTCCGGGGGGCACACAGATACGCAGTATTTT.

The CDR3, as DNA: TGTGCCAGCGTCCTACCTTTGACAGGGGAAGAGACCCAGTACTTC. Protein sequence: CASVLPLTGEETQYF. The rearrangement joins TRBV21-1 to TRBJ2-5; the table's D gene call, TRBD1, was not cross checked with the DNA. TRBV21-1 is deemed a pseudogene. The CDR3 is made up of 15 amino acids.

This chain links TRBV20-1 with TRBJ1-6, with D possibly matching TRBD1 (6 bases). Trimming stripped 5 bases from V and 9 bases from J, with 11 bases between. The CDR3 covers 12 residues. The germline V gene encodes CDR1 DFQATT and CDR2 SNEGSKA (reference sequence). CDR3 coding DNA: TGCAGTGCTCAAGGGGGGGGTTCACCCCTCCACTTT. This codes for CSAQGGGSPLHF.

This clonotype was seen only a few times. The V gene is TRBV6-5, the J gene TRBJ2-7; D uncertain. This CDR3 has 18 residues. Trimming took off 1 base at V and 5 bases at J, with 24 bases between the two ends. Per the germline V gene, CDR1 is MNHEY and CDR2 is SVGAGI. CDR3 bases: TGTGCCAGCAGTTACTGGCACGGACGGAGCCGTAACCTAGACGAGCAGTACTTC. Protein sequence: CASSYWHGRSRNLDEQYF.

A few counts support this clonotype. The chain is built from TRBV7-8 and TRBJ2-1; D is undetermined. The CDR3 extends over 13 amino acids. With 2 bases removed from V and 6 bases from J, the gap between germline ends came to 8 bases. Germline loops: CDR1 SGHVS, CDR2 FQNEAQ. CDR3 nucleotides: TGTGCCAGCAGCTTAATGTCGGTCAATGAGCAGTTCTTC. This encodes CASSLMSVNEQFF. The full variable domain, in which reference TRBV7-8 and TRBJ2-1 provide the parts outside the CDR3, is GAGVSQSPRYKVAKRGQDVALRCDPISGHVSLFWYQQALGQGPEFLTYFQNEAQLDKSGLPSDRFFAERPEGSVSTLKIQRTQQEDSAVYLCASSLMSVNEQFFGPGTRLTVL.

The rearrangement links TRBV7-8 to TRBJ2-1; perhaps TRBD2 as D (5 bases). Germline CDR1 and CDR2: SGHVS and FQNEAQ. The CDR3 has 16 residues. V gave up 5 bases and J gave up 3 bases, with 17 bases separating them. The CDR3 coding sequence is TGTGCCAGCAGCCCAATTCTAGCAGCTATCTACAATGAGCAGTTCTTC. It translates to CASSPILAAIYNEQFF.

This clonotype was seen a few times. The chain recombines TRBV20-1 with TRBJ2-7; TRBD1 matches 7 bases. The germline V gene has CDR1 DFQATT and CDR2 SNEGSKA (reference sequence). The ends lost 3 bases at V and 0 bases at J; junction bases unmatched: 5. The CDR3 length is 14 residues. CDR3 sequence (DNA): TGCAGTGCTAGGGGACAGCCAAGCTCCTACGAGCAGTACTTC. It translates to CSARGQPSSYEQYF.

In its sample, this clonotype was seen many times. The V call is TRBV4-2, the J call TRBJ2-5; either TRBD1 or TRBD2 may supply D (6 bases each). Looked up from germline, CDR1 is LGHNA and CDR2 is YNFKEQ. V was shortened by 2 bases and J by 0 bases, with 19 bases between the two germline ends. The CDR3 contains 18 residues. The CDR3 nucleotides read TGTGCCAGCAGCCAAACGGGGGCCCGTAGTGGGCACCAAGAGACCCAGTACTTC. Translation gives CASSQTGARSGHQETQYF.

The genes are TRBV29-1 and TRBJ2-5; D unresolved. V was trimmed by 4 bases and J by 5 bases, leaving 17 bases between them. CDR3 length equals 14 residues. Germline V gives CDR1 SQVTM, CDR2 ANQGSEA. In DNA form, the CDR3 reads TGCAGCGTTGCTCCGGCAGCCTCCGGGGAGACCCAGTACTTC. This codes for CSVAPAASGETQYF.

CDR3 in amino acids: CASSFGPRNEQFF. The CDR3 DNA sequence: TGTGCCAGCAGTTTCGGACCCAGGAATGAGCAGTTCTTC. The chain recombines TRBV27 with TRBJ2-1; D unresolved. The CDR3 length is 13 residues. Trimming left V 3 bases short and J 7 bases short, with 10 bases between. Per germline, CDR1 MNHEY and CDR2 SMNVEV (reference sequence).

This clonotype showed up just a few times. This chain links TRBV28 with TRBJ2-1; 10 positions agree with TRBD2. J lost 9 bases, V lost 5 bases, and 10 bases had no gene match. The CDR3 length is 15 residues. The V gene's germline CDR1 is MDHEN and CDR2 SYDVKM. The CDR3 bases are TGTGCCAGCAGTAGTCCAGCGGGAGGGGGAGGTGAGCAGTTCTTC. Protein: CASSSPAGGGGEQFF.

In this sample, this clonotype turned up many times. The chain is built from TRBV7-9 and TRBJ2-7; TRBD2 aligns across 7 bases. This CDR3 spans 14 amino acids. The junction had 7 bases not matched to a gene; V was cut back by 5 bases and J by 3 bases. CDR1 SEHNR and CDR2 FQNEAQ come from the germline V gene (reference sequence). The CDR3 sequence is CASSRGGQFYEQYF. Here the CDR3 DNA reads TGTGCCAGCAGCCGCGGGGGTCAGTTCTACGAGCAGTACTTC.

This clonotype has ten or more counts. The chain links TRBV5-1 to TRBJ2-7; tentatively, D is TRBD1 (6 bases). The CDR3 contains 14 residues. The germline V gene has CDR1 SGHRS and CDR2 YFSETQ. Trimming left V 0 bases short and J 9 bases short, with 16 bases between. For the CDR3, the DNA is TGCGCCAGCAGCTTGGGGTTTGCAGGGGACCCGCAGTACTTC. As protein: CASSLGFAGDPQYF.

In its sample, this clonotype was seen a few times. V is TRBV4-3 and J is TRBJ2-3; D might be TRBD1 or TRBD2, each matching 6 bases. The germline CDR1 and CDR2 sequences are LGHNA and YSLEER. Trimming removed 0 bases at V and 8 bases at J, with 27 bases between. There are 19 residues in the CDR3. CDR3 sequence reads: CASSQEVWGATSQVSTQYF. The CDR3 DNA follows: TGCGCCAGCAGCCAAGAAGTTTGGGGGGCTACATCCCAGGTCTCTACGCAGTATTTT.

The chain carries TRBV25-1 and TRBJ2-7; D remains unclear. The CDR3 is made up of 11 amino acids. CDR1 and CDR2 (germline): MGHDK, SYGVNS. Trimming took off 6 bases at V and 5 bases at J, with 8 bases between the two ends. The CDR3 loop reads CASRRTDEQYF. The CDR3 region has the DNA TGTGCCAGCAGGAGGACCGACGAGCAGTACTTC.

Remarks on this clonotype: Because it lacks the conserved phenylalanine or tryptophan at the end, this CDR3 is likely a read error. The V gene is TRBV11-2, the J gene TRBJ2-5; 7 bases agree with TRBD2. Germline loops: CDR1 SGHAT, CDR2 FQNNGV. CDR3 length equals 17 residues. V trimming: 0 bases; J trimming: 5 bases; junction bases outside the gene matches: 12. CDR3 coding DNA: TGTGCCAGCAGCTTAGAGGGGCGGGAGCTCAGGTGGGAGACCCAGTACTAC. Its translation is CASSLEGRELRWETQYY.

This clonotype was observed a handful of times. This chain uses TRBV20-1 with TRBJ2-7; 8 bases are a match to TRBD2. Looked up from germline, CDR1 is DFQATT and CDR2 is SNEGSKA (reference sequence). V dropped 7 bases and J dropped 1; count of bases not matched to a gene: 6. There are 13 residues in the CDR3. CDR3: CSVTSGESYEQYF. The CDR3 DNA follows: TGCAGTGTTACTAGCGGAGAATCCTACGAGCAGTACTTC.

The rearrangement joins TRBV20-1 to TRBJ2-7; 9 bases fit TRBD2. Per the germline V gene, CDR1 is DFQATT and CDR2 is SNEGSKA (reference sequence). This CDR3 is built from 15 residues. Trimming removed 6 bases from V and 7 bases from J; junction bases left unmatched: 16. The CDR3 loop is CSAHGPSGDLREQYF. The CDR3 region has the DNA TGCAGTGCGCACGGGCCTAGCGGGGACCTACGGGAGCAGTACTTC.

This clonotype came up many times. J is TRBJ2-7 and V is TRBV20-1; 9 bases match TRBD1. The CDR3 is 14 residues long. CDR1 and CDR2 (germline): DFQATT, SNEGSKA (reference sequence). The V segment lost 3 bases and the J segment 5 bases; nucleotides outside the gene matches: 8. The CDR3 spells CSASLTTGGDEQYF. As DNA, the CDR3 is TGCAGTGCTAGCCTTACGACAGGGGGAGACGAGCAGTACTTC.

Ten or more counts support this clonotype. This chain joins TRBV6-5 and TRBJ2-1; TRBD2 aligns across 12 bases. Looked up from germline, CDR1 is MNHEY and CDR2 is SVGAGI. J was trimmed by 6 bases and V by 2 bases; bases with no gene match: 8. This CDR3 spans 17 amino acids. The CDR3 DNA follows: TGTGCCAGCAGTTACACAAGGACTAGCGGGAACATCAATGAGCAGTTCTTC. Translated, it gives CASSYTRTSGNINEQFF.

The table lists this clonotype with a few counts. The chain uses TRBV28 and TRBJ2-2; D is unresolved. Germline loops: CDR1 MDHEN, CDR2 SYDVKM. The CDR3 length is 11 residues. Trimming shortened V by 11 bases and J by 3 bases, and 7 bases separated the two germline ends. The CDR3 nucleotides read TGTGCCGGCCGGGACACCGGGGAGCTGTTTTTT. The encoded protein is CAGRDTGELFF.

The genes are TRBV12-3 or TRBV12-4 and TRBJ1-2; D is uncertain. This CDR3 region has 13 residues. With 6 bases removed from V and 5 bases from J, the gap between germline ends came to 13 bases. CDR3 loop: CASSPRGRYGYTF. The CDR3 bases are TGTGCCAGCAGCCCCCGAGGGAGATATGGCTACACCTTC.

The chain uses TRBV11-2 and TRBJ2-2; D remains ambiguous. This CDR3 is built from 12 residues. Trimming shortened V by 1 base and J by 9 bases, and 6 bases separated the two germline ends. Germline loops: CDR1 SGHAT, CDR2 FQNNGV. CDR3 sequence: CASSLVGRELFF. In DNA, the CDR3 is TGTGCCAGCAGCTTAGTCGGGCGGGAGCTGTTTTTT.